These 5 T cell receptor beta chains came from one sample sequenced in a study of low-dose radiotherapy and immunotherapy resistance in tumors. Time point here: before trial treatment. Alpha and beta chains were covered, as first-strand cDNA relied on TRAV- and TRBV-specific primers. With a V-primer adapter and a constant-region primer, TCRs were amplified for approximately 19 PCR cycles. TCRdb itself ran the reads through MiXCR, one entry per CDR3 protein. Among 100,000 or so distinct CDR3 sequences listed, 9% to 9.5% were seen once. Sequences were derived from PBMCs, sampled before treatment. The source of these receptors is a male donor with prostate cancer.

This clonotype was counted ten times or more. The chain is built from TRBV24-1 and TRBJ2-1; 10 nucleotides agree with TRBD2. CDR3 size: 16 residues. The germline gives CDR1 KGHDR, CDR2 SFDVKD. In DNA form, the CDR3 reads TGTGCGACCTGGGGACTAGCGACAAACTCCTACAATGAGCAGTTCTTC. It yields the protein CATWGLATNSYNEQFF.

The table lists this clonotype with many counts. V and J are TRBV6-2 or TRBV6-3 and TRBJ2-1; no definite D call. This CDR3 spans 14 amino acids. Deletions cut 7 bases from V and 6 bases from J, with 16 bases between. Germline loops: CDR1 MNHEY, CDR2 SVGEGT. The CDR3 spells CASIMALGFNEQFF. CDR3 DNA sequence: TGTGCCAGCATCATGGCCCTCGGTTTCAATGAGCAGTTCTTC.

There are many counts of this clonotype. CDR3 sequence reads: CASVGAADTQYF. In DNA, the CDR3 is TGTGCCAGCGTTGGGGCCGCAGATACGCAGTATTTT. The chain is built from TRBV28 and TRBJ2-3, with D possibly being TRBD1 (5 bases). This CDR3 comprises 12 residues. Germline V gives CDR1 MDHEN, CDR2 SYDVKM. V lost 8 bases to trimming and J lost 4 bases, with 10 bases between them.

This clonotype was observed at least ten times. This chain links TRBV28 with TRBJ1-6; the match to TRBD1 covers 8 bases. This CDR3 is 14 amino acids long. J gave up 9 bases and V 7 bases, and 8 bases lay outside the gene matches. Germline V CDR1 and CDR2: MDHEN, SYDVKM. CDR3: CASTSQGGGSPLHF. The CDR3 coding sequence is TGTGCCAGCACTTCACAGGGGGGAGGTTCACCCCTCCACTTT.

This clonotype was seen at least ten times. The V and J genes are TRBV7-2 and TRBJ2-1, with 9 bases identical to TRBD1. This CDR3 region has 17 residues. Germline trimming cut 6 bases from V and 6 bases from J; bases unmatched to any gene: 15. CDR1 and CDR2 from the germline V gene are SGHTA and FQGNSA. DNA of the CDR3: TGTGCCAGCAGTCCGGGACAGGGCGCGCAAAGGGGCAATGAGCAGTTCTTC. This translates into CASSPGQGAQRGNEQFF.